A single sample is the source of the 6 T cell receptor beta chains below, sequenced in a study of T cells in Graves' hyperthyroidism and ophthalmopathy. It was RNA transcripts that yielded the amplified TCR beta CDR3 regions. A set of HTBI primers served as the primers for a first-round RT-PCR of the TCR CDR3. Each CDR3 protein is one row after TCRdb ran MiXCR on the multiplex PCR reads. Of under 750,000 distinct CDR3 sequences in the sample, roughly a sixth were seen once. The sequencing sample was made of blood. The source is a woman between 50 and 59 years old with Graves' hyperthyroidism that later progressed to Graves' ophthalmopathy.

This clonotype appeared many times. The chain has TRBV6-2 or TRBV6-3 and TRBJ1-2, with unresolved D. V was cut by 3 bases and J by 2 bases, with 10 bases left in between. CDR1 is MNHEY, CDR2 SVGEGT, per germline. CDR3 length equals 14 residues. The CDR3 sequence is CASSYFEGNYGYTF. In nucleotides, the CDR3 is TGTGCCAGCAGTTATTTCGAGGGAAACTATGGCTACACCTTC.

The J gene is TRBJ1-4, the V gene TRBV30, with D unclear. V was shortened by 5 bases and J by 4 bases, with 11 bases between the two germline ends. The CDR3 has 13 residues. The germline CDR1 and CDR2 sequences are GTSNPN and SVGIG (reference sequence). The CDR3 coding sequence is TGTGCCTGGTCCGGGCCCTATAATGAAAAACTGTTTTTT. This translates into CAWSGPYNEKLFF.

This clonotype was counted a few times. This chain connects TRBV6-2 or TRBV6-3 to TRBJ2-2; D may correspond to TRBD1 or TRBD2 (5 bases each). The CDR3 sequence is 15 residues long. V was cut by 6 bases and J by 4 bases, with 15 bases left in between. CDR1 is MNHEY, CDR2 SVGEGT, per germline. CDR3 nucleotides: TGTGCCAGCAGGGTCTCTTGGGGGAGCACCGGGGAGCTGTTTTTT. This sequence encodes CASRVSWGSTGELFF.

This clonotype was observed a handful of times. The CDR3 nucleotides are TGCGCCAGCAGCCAAGGGGGTATGAGCAATCAGCCCCAGCATTTT. The encoded protein is CASSQGGMSNQPQHF. The chain links TRBV4-1 to TRBJ1-5, with unresolved D. Germline V gene sequence: CDR1 MGHRA, CDR2 YSYEKL. This CDR3 has 15 residues. The V gene lost 1 base and the J gene lost 1 base, with 8 bases spanning the gap.

This clonotype showed up many times. The V call is TRBV2, the J call TRBJ2-5, with D possibly TRBD1 on 5 matching bases. CDR1 and CDR2 (germline): SNHLY, FYNNEI. The CDR3 runs to 13 residues. Between the trimmed V and J ends, which lost 6 bases and 3 bases, there was a span of 11 bases. The CDR3 loop reads CASRHQGKETQYF. The CDR3 DNA reads as TGTGCCAGCAGGCATCAGGGAAAAGAGACCCAGTACTTC.

This clonotype was detected ten times or more. The chain is built from TRBV18 and TRBJ1-4; TRBD1 might be the D (5 bases). Germline CDR1 is KGHSH and CDR2 is LQKENI. The length of the CDR3 is 15 residues. V lost 5 bases and J lost 2, with 12 bases in between. CDR3 in DNA: TGTGCCAGCTCATCCCTCCGGGGGACTAATGAAAAACTGTTTTTT. It specifies CASSSLRGTNEKLFF.